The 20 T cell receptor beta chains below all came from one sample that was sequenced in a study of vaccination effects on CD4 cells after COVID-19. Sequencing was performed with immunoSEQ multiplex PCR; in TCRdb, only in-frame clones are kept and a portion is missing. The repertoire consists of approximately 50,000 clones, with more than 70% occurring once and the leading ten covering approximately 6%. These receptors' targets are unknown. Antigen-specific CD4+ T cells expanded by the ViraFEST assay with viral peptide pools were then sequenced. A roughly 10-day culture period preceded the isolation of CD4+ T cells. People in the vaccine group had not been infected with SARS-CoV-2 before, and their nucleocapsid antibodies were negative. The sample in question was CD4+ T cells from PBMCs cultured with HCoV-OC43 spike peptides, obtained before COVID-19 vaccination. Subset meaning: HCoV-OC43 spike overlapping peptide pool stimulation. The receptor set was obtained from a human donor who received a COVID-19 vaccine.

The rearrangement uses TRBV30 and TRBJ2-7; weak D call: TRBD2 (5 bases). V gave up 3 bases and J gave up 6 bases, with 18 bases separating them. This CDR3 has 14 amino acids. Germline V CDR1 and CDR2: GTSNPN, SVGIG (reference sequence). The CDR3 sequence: CAWSHKRDFAEQYV. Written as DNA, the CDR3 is TGTGCCTGGAGCCACAAACGGGATTTTGCCGAGCAGTACGTC.

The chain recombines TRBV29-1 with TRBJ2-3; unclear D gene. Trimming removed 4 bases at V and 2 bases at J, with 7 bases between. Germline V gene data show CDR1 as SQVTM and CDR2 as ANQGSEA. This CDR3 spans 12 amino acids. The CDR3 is CSVALFTDTQYF. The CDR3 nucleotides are TGCAGCGTTGCACTCTTCACAGATACGCAGTATTTT.

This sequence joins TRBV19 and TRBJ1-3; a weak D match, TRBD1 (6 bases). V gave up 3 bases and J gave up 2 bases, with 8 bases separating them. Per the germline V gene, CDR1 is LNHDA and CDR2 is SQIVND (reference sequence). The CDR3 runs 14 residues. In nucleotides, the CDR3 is TGTGCCAGTAGTATGGGGGGCCCTGGAAACACCATATATTTT. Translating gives CASSMGGPGNTIYF.

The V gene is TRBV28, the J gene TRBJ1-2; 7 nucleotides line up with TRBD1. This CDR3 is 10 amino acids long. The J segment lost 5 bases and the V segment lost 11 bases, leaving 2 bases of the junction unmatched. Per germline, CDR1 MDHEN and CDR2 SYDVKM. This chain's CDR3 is CAAGGYGYTF. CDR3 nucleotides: TGTGCCGCAGGGGGGTATGGCTACACCTTC.

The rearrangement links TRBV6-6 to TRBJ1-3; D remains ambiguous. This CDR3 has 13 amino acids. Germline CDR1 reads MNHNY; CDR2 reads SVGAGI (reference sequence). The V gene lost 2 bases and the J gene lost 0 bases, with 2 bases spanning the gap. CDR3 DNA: TGTGCCAGCAGTTACAGCTCTGGAAACACCATATATTTT. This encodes CASSYSSGNTIYF.

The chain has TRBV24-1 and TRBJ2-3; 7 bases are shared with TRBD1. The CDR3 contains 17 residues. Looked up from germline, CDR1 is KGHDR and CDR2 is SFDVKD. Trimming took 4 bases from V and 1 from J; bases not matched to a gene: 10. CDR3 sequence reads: CATSDPNRGVGTDTQYF. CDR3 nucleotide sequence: TGTGCCACCAGTGACCCCAACAGGGGTGTTGGCACAGATACGCAGTATTTT.

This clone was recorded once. CDR3: CASRTTGVSYNEQFF. The CDR3 region has the DNA TGTGCCAGTAGGACGACAGGGGTATCCTACAATGAGCAGTTCTTC. The chain uses TRBV19 and TRBJ2-1; TRBD1 matches at 8 bases. The ends lost 6 bases at V and 1 base at J; junction bases unmatched: 5. The CDR3 totals 15 residues. The germline CDR1 and CDR2 sequences are LNHDA and SQIVND (reference sequence). The full variable domain, rest sourced from reference TRBV19 and TRBJ2-1, is DGGITQSPKYLFRKEGQNVTLSCEQNLNHDAMYWYRQDPGQGLRLIYYSQIVNDFQKGDIAEGYSVSREKKESFPLTVTSAQKNPTAFYLCASRTTGVSYNEQFFGPGTRLTVL.

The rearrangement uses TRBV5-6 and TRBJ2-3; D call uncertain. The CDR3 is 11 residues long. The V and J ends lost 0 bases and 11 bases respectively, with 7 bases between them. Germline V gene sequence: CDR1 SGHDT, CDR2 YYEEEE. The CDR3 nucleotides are TGTGCCAGCAGCTTGGGACTGCAGCAGTATTTT. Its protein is CASSLGLQQYF.

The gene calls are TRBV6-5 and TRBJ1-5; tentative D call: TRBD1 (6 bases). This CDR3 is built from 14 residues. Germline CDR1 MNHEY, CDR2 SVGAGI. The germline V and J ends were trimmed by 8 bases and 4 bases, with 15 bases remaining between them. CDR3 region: CASGGGTYNQPQHF. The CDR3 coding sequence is TGTGCCAGCGGAGGGGGGACATATAATCAGCCCCAGCATTTT.

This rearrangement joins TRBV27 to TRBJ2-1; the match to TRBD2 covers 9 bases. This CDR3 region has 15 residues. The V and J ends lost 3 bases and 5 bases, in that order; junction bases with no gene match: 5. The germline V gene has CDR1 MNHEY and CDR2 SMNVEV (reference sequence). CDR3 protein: CASSFRRLADNEQFF. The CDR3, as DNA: TGTGCCAGCAGTTTTCGCAGACTAGCGGACAATGAGCAGTTCTTC.

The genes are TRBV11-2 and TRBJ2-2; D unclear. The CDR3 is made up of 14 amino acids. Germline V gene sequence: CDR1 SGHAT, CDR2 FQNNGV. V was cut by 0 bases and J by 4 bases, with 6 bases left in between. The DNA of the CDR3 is TGTGCCAGCAGCTTAGACGGAACCACCGGGGAGCTGTTTTTT. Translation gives CASSLDGTTGELFF.

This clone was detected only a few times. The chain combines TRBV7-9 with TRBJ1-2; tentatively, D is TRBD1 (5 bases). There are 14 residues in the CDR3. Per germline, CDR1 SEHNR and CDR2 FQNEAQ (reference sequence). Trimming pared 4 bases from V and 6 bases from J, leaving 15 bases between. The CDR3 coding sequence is TGTGCCAGCAGCTACATTGGGACCCCCAATGGCTACACCTTC. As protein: CASSYIGTPNGYTF.

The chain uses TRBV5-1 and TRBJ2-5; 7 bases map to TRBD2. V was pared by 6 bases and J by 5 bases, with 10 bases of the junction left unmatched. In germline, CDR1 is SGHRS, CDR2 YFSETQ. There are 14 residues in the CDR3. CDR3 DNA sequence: TGCGCCAGCAACGAGCGGGGCCGCTCGGAGACCCAGTACTTC. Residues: CASNERGRSETQYF.

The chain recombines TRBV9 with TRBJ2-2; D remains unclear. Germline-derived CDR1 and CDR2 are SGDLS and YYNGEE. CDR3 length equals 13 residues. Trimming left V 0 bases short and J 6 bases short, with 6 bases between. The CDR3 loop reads CASSVGVSGELFF. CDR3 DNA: TGTGCCAGCAGCGTAGGGGTTTCCGGGGAGCTGTTTTTT.

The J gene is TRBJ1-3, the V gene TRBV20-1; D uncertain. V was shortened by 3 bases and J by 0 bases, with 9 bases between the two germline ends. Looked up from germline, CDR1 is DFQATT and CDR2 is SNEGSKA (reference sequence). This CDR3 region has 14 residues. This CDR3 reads CSASLGSSGNTIYF. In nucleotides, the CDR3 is TGCAGTGCTAGTCTCGGGAGCTCTGGAAACACCATATATTTT.

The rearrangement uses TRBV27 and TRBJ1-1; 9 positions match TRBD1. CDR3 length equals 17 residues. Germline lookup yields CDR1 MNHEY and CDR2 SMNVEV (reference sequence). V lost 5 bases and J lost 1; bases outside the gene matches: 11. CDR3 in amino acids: CASSLRTGAAANTEAFF. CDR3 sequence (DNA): TGTGCCAGCAGTCTGCGGACAGGGGCGGCGGCGAACACTGAAGCTTTCTTT.

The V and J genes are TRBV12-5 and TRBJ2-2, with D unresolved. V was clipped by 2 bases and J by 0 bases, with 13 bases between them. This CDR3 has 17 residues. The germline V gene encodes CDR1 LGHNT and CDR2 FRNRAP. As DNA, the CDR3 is TGTGCTAGTGGTTTGCCATGGACCGTCGCGAACACCGGGGAGCTGTTTTTT. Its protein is CASGLPWTVANTGELFF.

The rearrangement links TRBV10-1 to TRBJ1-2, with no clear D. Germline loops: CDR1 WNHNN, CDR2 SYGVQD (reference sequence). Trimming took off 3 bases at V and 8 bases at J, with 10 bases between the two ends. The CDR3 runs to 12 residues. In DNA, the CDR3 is TGCGCCAGCAGTGACTCGTCAGAAGGCTACACCTTC. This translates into CASSDSSEGYTF.

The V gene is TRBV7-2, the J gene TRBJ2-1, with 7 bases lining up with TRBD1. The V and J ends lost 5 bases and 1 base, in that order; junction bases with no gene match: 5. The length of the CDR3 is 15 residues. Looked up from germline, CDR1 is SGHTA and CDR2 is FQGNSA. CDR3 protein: CASSPTGNSYNEQFF. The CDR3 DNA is TGTGCCAGCAGCCCGACAGGGAATTCCTACAATGAGCAGTTCTTC. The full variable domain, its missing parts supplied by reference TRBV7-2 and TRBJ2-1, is GAGVSQSPSNKVTEKGKDVELRCDPISGHTALYWYRQSLGQGLEFLIYFQGNSAPDKSGLPSDRFSAERTGGSVSTLTIQRTQQEDSAVYLCASSPTGNSYNEQFFGPGTRLTVL.

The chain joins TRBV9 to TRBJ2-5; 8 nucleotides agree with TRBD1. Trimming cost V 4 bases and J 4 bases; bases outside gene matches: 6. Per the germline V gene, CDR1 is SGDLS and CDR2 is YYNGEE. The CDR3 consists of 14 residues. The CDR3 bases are TGTGCCAGCAGCACCGACAGGGGCCGAGAGACCCAGTACTTC. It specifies CASSTDRGRETQYF.